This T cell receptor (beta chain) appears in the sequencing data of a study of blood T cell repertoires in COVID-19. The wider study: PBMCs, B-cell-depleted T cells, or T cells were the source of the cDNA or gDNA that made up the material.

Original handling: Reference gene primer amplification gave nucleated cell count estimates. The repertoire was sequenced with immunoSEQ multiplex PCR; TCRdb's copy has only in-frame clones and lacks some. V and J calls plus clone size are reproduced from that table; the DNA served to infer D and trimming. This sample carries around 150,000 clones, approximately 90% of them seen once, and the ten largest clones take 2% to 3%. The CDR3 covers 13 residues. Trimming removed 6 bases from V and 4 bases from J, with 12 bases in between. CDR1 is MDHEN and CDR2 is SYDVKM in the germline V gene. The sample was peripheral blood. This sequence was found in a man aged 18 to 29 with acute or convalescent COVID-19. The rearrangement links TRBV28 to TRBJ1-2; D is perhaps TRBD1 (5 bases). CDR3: CASSGQGPYGYTF. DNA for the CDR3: TGTGCCAGCAGCGGCCAGGGCCCCTATGGCTACACCTTC.